Sequencing of this T cell receptor (beta chain) was carried out in a study of blood T cell repertoires in COVID-19. Study-level information: Material from acute and convalescent COVID-19 was sourced from the United States, Italy and Spain. Nucleic acid was either cDNA or gDNA, and it came from T cells, B-cell-depleted T cells, or PBMCs.

Authors' processing steps: Amplification with reference gene primers provided the estimates of nucleated cell counts. Method: immunoSEQ multiplex PCR; TCRdb's copy keeps in-frame clones and lacks some. V, J and clone size are those of that table, while D and trimming were read from the DNA. The sample records 350,000 to 450,000 clones, roughly 85% being singletons. There are 15 residues in the CDR3. Germline V gene data show CDR1 as MNHNY and CDR2 as SVGAGI (reference sequence). With 7 bases clipped from V and 2 bases from J, the junction kept 10 bases outside the gene matches. This rearrangement joins TRBV6-6 to TRBJ1-2; 7 nucleotides line up with TRBD1. The sequence came from a woman between 18 and 30 years old with acute or convalescent COVID-19. Sequencing input: peripheral blood. The CDR3 spells CASNYPGQANYGYTF. As DNA, the CDR3 is TGTGCCAGCAACTACCCAGGACAGGCGAACTATGGCTACACCTTC.